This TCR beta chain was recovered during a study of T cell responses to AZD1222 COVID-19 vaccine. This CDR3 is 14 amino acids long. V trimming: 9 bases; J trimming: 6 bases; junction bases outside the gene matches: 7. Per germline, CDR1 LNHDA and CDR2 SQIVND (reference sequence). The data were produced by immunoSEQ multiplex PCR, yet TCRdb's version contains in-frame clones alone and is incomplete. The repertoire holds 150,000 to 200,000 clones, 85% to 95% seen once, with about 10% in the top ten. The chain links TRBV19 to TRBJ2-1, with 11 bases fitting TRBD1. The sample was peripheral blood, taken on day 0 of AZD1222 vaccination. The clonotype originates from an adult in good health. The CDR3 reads CASSGTGGSNEQFF. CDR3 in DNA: TGTGCCAGCTCCGGGACAGGGGGGTCCAATGAGCAGTTCTTC.